This TCR beta chain was obtained from a study of T cells expressing NK-cell markers. Study in general: Sorted CD3+CD56+NKG2C+, CD3+CD56+NKG2C- and CD3+CD56-NKG2C+ T-cell subsets were beta-chain profiled. There were seven HCMV-seropositive donors and one seronegative donor among the eight sequenced. Broader study findings: Clones of NKG2C+ T cells that had expanded were of unclear HCMV specificity.

Of note for this clonotype: Its antigen remains unknown.

Generation of TCR beta cDNA was performed by 5'RACE template switching incorporating UMIs. TCRdb reworked the 5' RACE reads into one entry per CDR3 protein, no DNA. Its table lists 250,000 to 300,000 distinct CDR3 sequences. The CDR3 covers 14 residues. The germline V gene encodes CDR1 DFQATT and CDR2 SNEGSKA (reference sequence). Sample: blood T cells: a sorted CD56 or NKG2C T cell subset, CD4+ or CD8+ T cells, or bulk PBMC T cells (not recorded which). This TCR derives from a man aged 18 to 29 in good health. The chain couples TRBV20-1 to TRBJ2-6; TCRdb names TRBD1, which stays unverified in the absence of DNA. CDR3 in amino acids: CSASPLTGANVLTF.